The 9 T cell receptor beta chains listed next were all sequenced from one sample in a study of a mutant IDH1 vaccine in newly diagnosed glioma. These receptors' targets are unknown. Sequencing was performed with immunoSEQ multiplex PCR; in TCRdb, only in-frame clones are kept and a portion is missing. Among under 85,000 clones listed, around 83% were seen once. Time point here: week 23, last vaccination. Doses comprised 300 ug of mutant IDH1 20-mer peptide each, plus topical imiquimod. The material was PBMCs, obtained from a glioma patient whose treatment included an IDH1 peptide vaccine. The source of these receptors is a woman aged 45-65 years with glioma.

A few counts support this clone. The V gene is TRBV5-1, the J gene TRBJ2-7; 10 nucleotides line up with TRBD2. The J segment lost 6 bases and the V segment lost 1 base, leaving 4 bases of the junction unmatched. From germline, CDR1 is SGHRS and CDR2 YFSETQ. The CDR3 totals 14 residues. The CDR3 DNA reads TGCGCCAGCAGCTTGTCGGCTAGCGGGGGCGAGCAGTACTTC. Protein: CASSLSASGGEQYF.

The chain links TRBV9 to TRBJ2-7; 9 bases fit TRBD1. Trimming cost V 2 bases and J 3 bases; bases outside gene matches: 9. Germline V gives CDR1 SGDLS, CDR2 YYNGEE. This CDR3 contains 16 residues. The CDR3 DNA follows: TGTGCCAGCAGCGTTACCGGGACAGGGAGTTACTACGAGCAGTACTTC. Translation: CASSVTGTGSYYEQYF.

The V call is TRBV5-6, the J call TRBJ2-7, with 7 bases matching TRBD2. The CDR3 totals 17 residues. Germline V gene data show CDR1 as SGHDT and CDR2 as YYEEEE. The trim removed 3 bases at V and 4 bases at J, leaving 16 bases unmatched. The CDR3 here is CASSYKIPTGGSYEQYF. CDR3 in DNA: TGTGCCAGCAGCTACAAAATTCCGACTGGCGGGAGTTACGAGCAGTACTTC.

This clone was observed a single time. The chain has TRBV5-1 and TRBJ2-3; perhaps D is TRBD1 or TRBD2 (5 bases each). Germline values: CDR1 SGHRS, CDR2 YFSETQ. V was pared by 7 bases and J by 0 bases, with 9 bases between. The CDR3 totals 13 residues. CDR3 region: CASRGDSTDTQYF. The CDR3, as DNA: TGCGCCAGCCGAGGGGACAGCACAGATACGCAGTATTTT.

This clone has more than one count but fewer than ten. The chain joins TRBV5-1 to TRBJ2-7, with D perhaps TRBD1 (7 bases). Germline V gives CDR1 SGHRS, CDR2 YFSETQ. V lost 6 bases and J lost 5, with 12 bases in between. CDR3 length: 12 amino acids. This chain's CDR3 is CASKEGADEQYF. CDR3 sequence (DNA): TGCGCCAGCAAGGAGGGGGCAGACGAGCAGTACTTC.

The CDR3 reads CASSLVGSGANVLTF. CDR3 coding DNA: TGTGCCAGCAGCTTAGTCGGTTCTGGGGCCAACGTCCTGACTTTC. The rearrangement joins TRBV11-2 to TRBJ2-6; no clear D. Trimming stripped 1 base from V and 1 base from J, with 5 bases between. The CDR3 runs 15 residues. Germline lookup yields CDR1 SGHAT and CDR2 FQNNGV.

In this sample, this clone turned up a few times. The V and J genes are TRBV2 and TRBJ1-1; D is unresolved. The ends were cut back, 3 bases at V and 5 bases at J, with 7 bases in the middle. Germline values: CDR1 SNHLY, CDR2 FYNNEI. The CDR3 contains 12 residues. The CDR3 DNA is TGTGCCAGCAGTGAGGGTGAGACTGAAGCTTTCTTT. Translation gives CASSEGETEAFF. Variable domain in full (rest from reference TRBV2 and TRBJ1-1): EPEVTQTPSHQVTQMGQEVILRCVPISNHLYFYWYRQILGQKVEFLVSFYNNEISEKSEIFDDQFSVERPDGSNFTLKIRSTKLEDSAMYFCASSEGETEAFFGQGTRLTVV.

The chain has TRBV10-3 and TRBJ2-2; 10 positions agree with TRBD1. Trimming removed 8 bases from V and 2 bases from J; junction bases left unmatched: 8. CDR3 length: 16 residues. Germline assignment: CDR1 ENHRY and CDR2 SYGVKD. The CDR3 here is CAISRRTGGNTGELFF. CDR3 nucleotide sequence: TGTGCCATCTCTCGGAGGACAGGGGGAAACACCGGGGAGCTGTTTTTT.

The chain couples TRBV18 to TRBJ1-1; TRBD1 is a possible D gene (5 bases). Germline values: CDR1 KGHSH, CDR2 LQKENI. CDR3 size: 14 residues. V was clipped by 5 bases and J by 0 bases, with 10 bases between them. The CDR3 DNA reads as TGTGCCAGCTCATACGACAGACTGAACACTGAAGCTTTCTTT. Protein sequence: CASSYDRLNTEAFF.